Listed below are T cell receptor beta chains from one sample, sequenced in a study of cytomegalovirus exposure and HLA in healthy donors. The assay was immunoSEQ multiplex PCR, and TCRdb's table has in-frame clones only and misses some. The sample lists some 110,000 clones, 80% to 85% occurring once. The sample consisted of PBMCs. Receptor source: a young man in good health and CMV-seropositive. Each CDR3 is given with its conserved first and last residue. The D gene is left open where the match is weak. Where a row states a size, it is once, few, many or the class of an expanded clone; other rows omit it.

V gene	J gene	clone size	D gene	CDR3 protein	CDR3 DNA
TRBV6-1	TRBJ2-7	once	TRBD1	CASSEMGQKQYF	TGTGCCAGCAGTGAAATGGGACAGAAGCAGTACTTT
TRBV7-9	TRBJ2-1	-	-	CASNQWGGHYNEQFF	TGTGCCAGCAACCAGTGGGGGGGGCACTACAATGAGCAGTTCTTC
TRBV20-1	TRBJ1-1	-	-	CSASHDTEAFF	TGCAGTGCTAGTCATGACACTGAAGCTTTCTTT
TRBV5-6	TRBJ2-5	once	TRBD1	CASSLGDREWETQYF	TGTGCCAGCAGCTTGGGAGACAGGGAGTGGGAGACCCAGTACTTC
TRBV4-1	TRBJ2-5	-	-	CASSERGWETQYF	TGCGCCAGCAGCGAGAGGGGGTGGGAGACCCAGTACTTC
TRBV9	TRBJ2-1	-	-	CASSVGGGSEFF	-
TRBV7-2	TRBJ2-1	-	TRBD2	CASSRRLAGANEQFF	TGTGCCAGCAGCCGTCGGCTAGCGGGGGCCAATGAGCAGTTCTTC
TRBV15	TRBJ2-1	-	TRBD1	CATSIIGQGDFYNEQFF	TGTGCCACCAGCATAATCGGACAGGGCGATTTCTACAATGAGCAGTTCTTC
TRBV7-9	TRBJ1-2	-	-	CASSDLSRNYGYTF	TGTGCCAGCAGTGATCTGTCGCGCAACTATGGCTACACCTTC
TRBV7-9	TRBJ2-2	-	TRBD2	CASSPRFLAGANGTGELFF	TGTGCCAGCAGCCCCCGGTTTCTAGCGGGAGCTAATGGCACCGGGGAGCTGTTTTTT
TRBV29-1	TRBJ1-3	-	TRBD1	CSVTDRAGNTIYF	TGCAGCGTCACTGACAGGGCTGGAAACACCATATATTTT
TRBV19	TRBJ2-3	-	-	CASSIVGTRLSYTQYF	TGTGCCAGTAGTATAGTGGGTACTAGGTTAAGCTATACGCAGTATTTT
TRBV10-2	TRBJ1-1	-	-	CASSPGGRITEAFF	TGCGCCAGCAGTCCCGGGGGGCGTATCACTGAAGCTTTCTTT
TRBV19	TRBJ1-2	-	TRBD1	CASSLGTGGYGYTF	TGTGCCAGTAGTCTCGGGACAGGGGGCTATGGCTACACCTTC
TRBV18	TRBJ2-1	-	-	CASSQLRGHNEQFF	TGTGCCAGCTCACAGTTGCGGGGGCACAATGAGCAGTTCTTC
TRBV5-5	TRBJ2-5	-	TRBD2	CASSNPREAGETQYF	TGTGCCAGCAGCAACCCCCGGGAGGCAGGAGAGACCCAGTACTTC
TRBV30	TRBJ1-6	-	TRBD1	CAWRVSGGSYNSPLHF	TGTGCCTGGAGAGTTTCAGGGGGCTCCTATAATTCACCCCTCCACTTT
TRBV5-6	TRBJ2-5	-	TRBD2	CASSLGTSGYQETQYF	TGTGCCAGCAGCTTGGGGACTAGCGGCTACCAAGAGACCCAGTACTTC
TRBV5-1	TRBJ1-2	once	-	CASSAVVGGNYGYTF	TGCGCCAGCAGCGCGGTAGTGGGAGGTAACTATGGCTACACCTTC
TRBV29-1	TRBJ2-3	-	-	CSVDTSTDTQYF	TGCAGCGTCGATACTAGCACAGATACGCAGTATTTT
TRBV5-6	TRBJ1-3	-	TRBD1	CASSLYGTAGNTIYF	TGTGCCAGCAGCCTGTACGGGACAGCTGGAAACACCATATATTTT
TRBV19	TRBJ2-1	-	TRBD2	CASSHLAGGNNEQFF	TGTGCCAGTAGCCACCTAGCGGGAGGGAACAATGAGCAGTTCTTC
TRBV30	TRBJ1-6	-	TRBD1	CAWSVDRGAGNSPLHF	TGTGCCTGGAGCGTAGACAGGGGAGCTGGGAATTCACCCCTCCACTTT
TRBV5-1	TRBJ2-5	-	-	CASSFSSTGEETQYF	TGCGCCAGCAGCTTTTCATCGACGGGGGAAGAGACCCAGTACTTC
TRBV4-1	TRBJ2-5	-	TRBD2	CASSPLRGGTGETQYF	TGCGCCAGCAGCCCCCTTCGCGGGGGGACGGGGGAGACCCAGTACTTC
TRBV6-5	TRBJ1-2	-	-	CASRTTAVYGYTF	TGTGCCAGCAGGACGACAGCCGTGTATGGCTACACCTTC
TRBV19	TRBJ1-2	-	-	CASNWQGSYGYTF	TGTGCCAGTAACTGGCAGGGCAGCTATGGCTACACCTTC
TRBV28	TRBJ1-5	-	TRBD1	CASSHRSLGQGGNQPQHF	TGTGCCAGCAGTCACCGATCTTTAGGACAGGGCGGCAATCAGCCCCAGCATTTT
TRBV11-2	TRBJ1-4	-	TRBD1	CASSQSGTGGEKLFF	TGTGCCAGCAGCCAGTCCGGGACAGGCGGTGAAAAACTGTTTTTT
TRBV5-1	TRBJ2-1	-	-	CASRADLPNNEQFF	TGCGCCAGCAGGGCGGATCTACCCAACAATGAGCAGTTCTTC
TRBV19	TRBJ1-2	-	-	CATYRDGNTEGYGYTF	TGTGCCACATACCGCGACGGGAATACCGAAGGGTATGGCTACACCTTC
TRBV29-1	TRBJ1-4	-	-	CSAGQPDNEKLFF	TGCAGCGCCGGACAGCCTGATAATGAAAAACTGTTTTTT
TRBV4-2	TRBJ2-3	-	TRBD2	CASSQREGVDTQYF	TGTGCCAGCAGCCAACGGGAGGGAGTAGATACGCAGTATTTT
TRBV4-1	TRBJ2-5	few	-	CASSYPDRVQETQYF	TGCGCCAGCAGCTATCCCGACAGAGTACAAGAGACCCAGTACTTC
TRBV11-2	TRBJ2-1	-	-	CASSLKIFDEQFF	TGTGCCAGCAGCTTAAAAATCTTCGATGAGCAGTTCTTC
TRBV19	TRBJ2-5	-	TRBD2	CASSMWLAAQETQYF	TGTGCCAGTAGTATGTGGCTAGCGGCCCAAGAGACCCAGTACTTC
TRBV2	TRBJ1-2	-	-	CASTRGRGYTF	TGTGCTAGCACCAGGGGTCGGGGCTACACCTTC
TRBV28	TRBJ1-5	-	-	CASSFRNQPQHF	TGTGCCAGCAGTTTCCGGAATCAGCCCCAGCATTTT
TRBV7-9	TRBJ2-1	-	-	CASSLAGGHNEQFF	TGTGCCAGCAGCTTAGCGGGGGGACACAATGAGCAGTTCTTC
TRBV5-6	TRBJ1-6	few	TRBD1	CASSAGTGGWGSPLHF	TGTGCCAGCAGCGCCGGGACAGGGGGTTGGGGTTCACCCCTCCACTTT
TRBV7-2	TRBJ2-7	-	-	CASSRTPTYEQYF	TGTGCCAGCAGCAGAACACCAACCTACGAGCAGTACTTC
TRBV10-3	TRBJ1-1	-	TRBD1	CATERTGGTEAFF	TGTGCCACCGAACGTACAGGGGGCACTGAAGCTTTCTTT
TRBV2	TRBJ2-7	-	TRBD2	CASSEGLAGFYEQYF	TGTGCCAGCAGTGAGGGACTAGCGGGATTCTACGAGCAGTACTTC
TRBV4-1	TRBJ2-7	-	-	CASSQDITSTTYEQYF	TGCGCCAGCAGCCAAGATATAACTAGCACAACCTACGAGCAGTACTTC
TRBV10-3	TRBJ1-2	-	-	CAISEAERQTYGYTF	TGTGCCATCAGTGAGGCGGAACGACAGACGTATGGCTACACCTTC
TRBV7-8	TRBJ1-5	-	TRBD1	CASSLGDRGSYSNQPQHF	TGTGCCAGCAGCTTAGGGGACAGGGGGAGTTATAGCAATCAGCCCCAGCATTTT